This T cell receptor beta chain emerged from a study of identical twins. Trimming stripped 3 bases from V and 2 bases from J, with 8 bases between. The CDR3 totals 13 residues. CDR1 and CDR2 from the germline V gene are DFQATT and SNEGSKA (reference sequence). TCRdb re-derived calls from the 5' RACE reads in MiXCR, one entry per CDR3 protein. The sample has some 600,000 distinct CDR3 sequences, 7% to 7.5% seen once; the top ten hold 1.5% to 2%. This clonotype was detected a few times. The same sample was also used in a study of yellow fever vaccine responses in identical twins.

The receptor's source is a woman aged 18-35 years in good health. The genes are TRBV20-1 and TRBJ1-3; D gene unclear. Sequences were obtained from PBMCs. CDR3 amino acids: CSARGSTGNTIYF. The CDR3 DNA sequence: TGCAGTGCTAGGGGGTCGACTGGAAACACCATATATTTT.